This passage covers 19 T cell receptor beta chains from one sample sequenced in a study of radiation and T cells in renal cell carcinoma. Data came from immunoSEQ multiplex PCR; TCRdb stores just in-frame clones and leaves some out. This sample carries some 25,000 clones, roughly 50% of them seen once, and the ten largest clones take about 22%. Treatment of the sample: treatment-naive control, cytoreductive nephrectomy. The sequencing used tumor tissue, collected from a patient whose treatment was nephrectomy without radiotherapy. The receptors here all came from a man aged 40-50 years with renal cell carcinoma.

The chain carries TRBV7-2 and TRBJ2-1; 7 bases are shared with TRBD2. CDR1 is SGHTA, CDR2 FQGNSA, per germline. The junction had 21 bases not matched to a gene; V was cut back by 0 bases and J by 4 bases. The CDR3 extends over 21 amino acids. The CDR3 loop reads CASSLARGGQGTTYLYNEQFF. In DNA form, the CDR3 reads TGTGCCAGCAGCTTAGCGAGGGGAGGGCAGGGAACAACCTATCTTTACAATGAGCAGTTCTTC.

This clone is labeled medium-sized. Since no conserved phenylalanine or tryptophan closes the CDR3, a read error is the likely cause. It is unclear where the CDR3 begins or ends on the DNA, so no DNA is shown, and the CDR3 is as TCRdb lists it. The chain employs TRBV6-5 and TRBJ1-2; TRBD1 is the table's D call, not checked against the DNA. The germline CDR1 and CDR2 sequences are MNHEY and SVGAGI. The CDR3 adds up to 14 amino acids, both ends counted. CDR3 sequence reads: CASSYSISRTGLSL.

The V gene is TRBV6-1, the J gene TRBJ1-2, with TRBD1 matching 9 bases. The CDR3 is 15 residues long. V lost 2 bases to trimming and J lost 3 bases; unmatched junction nucleotides: 4. The germline CDR1 and CDR2 sequences are MNHNS and SASEGT. CDR3: CASSEWGQGDYGYTF. CDR3 sequence (DNA): TGTGCCAGCAGTGAATGGGGACAGGGCGACTATGGCTACACCTTC.

This clone was seen a handful of times. The rearrangement joins TRBV30 to TRBJ1-2; TRBD1 matches 9 bases. Trimming removed 5 bases from V and 3 bases from J; junction bases left unmatched: 10. The germline gives CDR1 GTSNPN, CDR2 SVGIG (reference sequence). The length of the CDR3 is 15 residues. CDR3 protein: CAWWTPGQGDYGYTF. CDR3 sequence (DNA): TGTGCCTGGTGGACGCCGGGACAGGGAGACTATGGCTACACCTTC.

This chain links TRBV13 with TRBJ2-3; TRBD2 agrees at 14 bases. J was trimmed by 6 bases and V by 5 bases; bases with no gene match: 4. The CDR3 covers 15 residues. Germline V CDR1 and CDR2: PRHDT, FYEKMQ (reference sequence). The CDR3 DNA sequence: TGTGCCAGCAGCCCTGGGACTAGCGGGGGTGATACGCAGTATTTT. The encoded protein is CASSPGTSGGDTQYF.

This chain uses TRBV10-3 with TRBJ2-5; perhaps D is TRBD1 or TRBD2 (5 bases each). Germline V gene data show CDR1 as ENHRY and CDR2 as SYGVKD. The CDR3 totals 14 residues. V was trimmed by 2 bases and J by 1 base, leaving 8 bases between them. For the CDR3, the DNA is TGTGCCATCAGTGAGGGGGGTCGCCAAGAGACCCAGTACTTC. Its translation is CAISEGGRQETQYF.

This chain links TRBV25-1 with TRBJ2-5; D remains ambiguous. The CDR3 covers 13 residues. Looked up from germline, CDR1 is MGHDK and CDR2 is SYGVNS. V was shortened by 6 bases and J by 3 bases, with 11 bases between the two germline ends. Here the CDR3 DNA reads TGTGCCAGCAGGGCGGCCGGAGAAGAGACCCAGTACTTC. Translation gives CASRAAGEETQYF.

V is TRBV7-9 and J is TRBJ1-1; D is possibly TRBD1 (5 bases). The germline V gene encodes CDR1 SEHNR and CDR2 FQNEAQ (reference sequence). The CDR3 runs 15 residues. Trimming took off 1 base at V and 6 bases at J, with 15 bases between the two ends. Written as DNA, the CDR3 is TGTGCCAGCAGCTTAGAGCCAGGGAGTTTTGCTGAAGCTTTCTTT. Translation: CASSLEPGSFAEAFF.

The V and J genes are TRBV7-8 and TRBJ1-1, with D uncertain. The germline V gene has CDR1 SGHVS and CDR2 FQNEAQ. The CDR3 loop spans 14 amino acids. V was cut by 0 bases and J by 4 bases, with 9 bases left in between. CDR3 bases: TGTGCCAGCAGCTTAGCGAACGTCGGCACTGAAGCTTTCTTT. Its translation: CASSLANVGTEAFF.

The genes are TRBV20-1 and TRBJ1-2; perhaps TRBD1 as D (5 bases). The CDR3 is 11 residues long. With 5 bases removed from V and 2 bases from J, the gap between germline ends came to 6 bases. CDR1 DFQATT and CDR2 SNEGSKA come from the germline V gene (reference sequence). For the CDR3, the DNA is TGCAGTGCTCGACAGAACTATGGCTACACCTTC. It is translated as CSARQNYGYTF.

This clone has only a few counts. The V gene is TRBV29-1, the J gene TRBJ2-5; 15 bases are shared with TRBD2. This CDR3 has 16 residues. Trimming at V came to 5 bases and at J to 4 bases, leaving 8 bases not matched to a gene. CDR1 SQVTM and CDR2 ANQGSEA come from the germline V gene. The CDR3 sequence is CSVYGLAGGSRETQYF. In DNA form, the CDR3 reads TGCAGCGTTTATGGACTAGCGGGGGGGAGTAGAGAGACCCAGTACTTC.

This chain links TRBV27 with TRBJ2-7; maybe TRBD2 (6 bases). Trimming took off 5 bases at V and 7 bases at J, with 15 bases between the two ends. CDR3 size: 13 residues. The germline gives CDR1 MNHEY, CDR2 SMNVEV (reference sequence). The CDR3: CASSRRGAGEQYV. In DNA form, the CDR3 reads TGTGCCAGCAGTCGGCGGGGAGCTGGGGAGCAGTACGTC.

V usage is TRBV30 and J usage is TRBJ1-4; no definite D call. V was trimmed by 3 bases and J by 2 bases, leaving 1 base between them. The CDR3 is made up of 11 amino acids. From germline, CDR1 is GTSNPN and CDR2 SVGIG (reference sequence). CDR3 region: CAWRTNEKLFF. The CDR3 nucleotides are TGTGCCTGGAGGACTAATGAAAAACTGTTTTTT.

The chain couples TRBV5-5 to TRBJ1-2; TRBD1 matches at 8 bases. The junction had 4 bases not matched to a gene; V was cut back by 3 bases and J by 3 bases. The CDR3 runs 14 residues. CDR1 is SGHKS and CDR2 is YYEKEE in the germline V gene (reference sequence). Written as DNA, the CDR3 is TGTGCCAGCAGCTCACAGGGGGGGGACTATGGCTACACCTTC. Its protein is CASSSQGGDYGYTF.

The V gene is TRBV5-6, the J gene TRBJ2-5; 7 nucleotides align to TRBD2. CDR1 and CDR2 (germline): SGHDT, YYEEEE. The CDR3 consists of 14 residues. Trimming took 2 bases from V and 4 from J; bases not matched to a gene: 5. CDR3 bases: TGTGCCAGCAGCTTTCCGGGGGGAGGAGAGACCCAGTACTTC. This codes for CASSFPGGGETQYF.

This clone appeared a few times. The chain uses TRBV4-1 and TRBJ1-2; D may be TRBD1 (5 bases). Per the germline V gene, CDR1 is MGHRA and CDR2 is YSYEKL. CDR3 length: 15 amino acids. The V and J ends lost 1 base and 8 bases respectively, with 17 bases between them. DNA for the CDR3: TGCGCCAGCAGCCAAGTTGCTGGGGACCGTCGAGGCTACACCTTC. Its translation is CASSQVAGDRRGYTF.

This clone was seen only a few times. The rearrangement joins TRBV7-9 to TRBJ2-2; D is tentatively TRBD1 or TRBD2 (5 bases each). The CDR3 loop spans 14 amino acids. The germline CDR1 and CDR2 sequences are SEHNR and FQNEAQ (reference sequence). Trimming took off 5 bases at V and 6 bases at J, with 13 bases between the two ends. This chain's CDR3 is CASSLGVGAGELFF. The CDR3 nucleotides read TGTGCCAGCAGCCTCGGCGTGGGGGCCGGGGAGCTGTTTTTT.

J is TRBJ2-2 and V is TRBV25-1; possibly TRBD1 or TRBD2 for D (6 bases each). Trimming cost V 5 bases and J 4 bases, with 20 bases left between them. Germline CDR1 reads MGHDK; CDR2 reads SYGVNS. CDR3 length equals 17 residues. As DNA, the CDR3 is TGTGCCAGCAGTTCTGTGTGGGGGGCTGGTGGCACCGGGGAGCTGTTTTTT. Its protein is CASSSVWGAGGTGELFF.

This clone was counted between two and nine times. The rearrangement uses TRBV5-1 and TRBJ2-2; 8 nucleotides line up with TRBD1. Germline V gene data show CDR1 as SGHRS and CDR2 as YFSETQ. With V trimmed by 7 bases and J by 4 bases, 9 bases remained unmatched. The CDR3 totals 15 residues. CDR3 in DNA: TGCGCCAGCCGCCCCGGGACAGGATCCACCGGGGAGCTGTTTTTT. This gives the protein CASRPGTGSTGELFF.